Each of the 17 T cell receptor beta chains below was sequenced from the same sample in a study of TIL therapy for anti-PD-1-resistant metastatic lung cancer. This was the immunoSEQ v3 assay. The table came from immunoSEQ multiplex PCR; TCRdb's copy has only in-frame clones and leaves some out. The table shows some 45,000 clones, with 80% to 90% occurring only once. Time point noted: pre-treatment sample, taken before nivolumab and TIL therapy. The starting material was blood, obtained at baseline. Receptor source: a person aged 25-85 years with non-small cell lung cancer.

This rearrangement joins TRBV5-1 to TRBJ2-7; 8 nucleotides agree with TRBD1. V shed 4 bases and J 5 bases; nucleotides not matched to a gene: 5. This CDR3 spans 13 amino acids. Per germline, CDR1 SGHRS and CDR2 YFSETQ. CDR3 coding DNA: TGCGCCAGCAGCGGCCAGGGGGCACACGAGCAGTACTTC. It specifies CASSGQGAHEQYF.

The rearrangement uses TRBV12-3 or TRBV12-4 and TRBJ1-4, with D perhaps matching TRBD1 (5 bases). V dropped 3 bases and J dropped 10 bases, with 6 bases sitting between them. The CDR3 is made up of 11 amino acids. As DNA, the CDR3 is TGTGCCAGCAGTTTGGGGGGAAAACTGTTTTTT. It is translated as CASSLGGKLFF.

This chain connects TRBV28 to TRBJ1-5, with 8 bases matching TRBD1. The CDR3 extends over 15 amino acids. CDR1 and CDR2 (germline): MDHEN, SYDVKM. Unmatched junction bases numbered 12, after V lost 7 bases and J lost 7 bases. The CDR3 sequence: CASTPRTGQIQPQHF. CDR3 DNA: TGTGCCAGCACCCCACGGACAGGGCAAATCCAGCCCCAGCATTTT.

The J gene is TRBJ2-6, the V gene TRBV28, with D possibly called TRBD1 or TRBD2 (5 bases each). The length of the CDR3 is 15 residues. CDR1 is MDHEN, CDR2 SYDVKM, per germline. V was trimmed by 10 bases and J by 3 bases, leaving 16 bases between them. The CDR3, as DNA: TGTGCCACCGGGACGGCCTTGGATGGGGCCAACGTCCTGACTTTC. Residues: CATGTALDGANVLTF.

V is TRBV18 and J is TRBJ2-3; 10 bases match TRBD1. The ends lost 3 bases at V and 3 bases at J; junction bases unmatched: 3. CDR1 and CDR2 (germline): KGHSH, LQKENI. CDR3 length: 15 residues. The DNA for the CDR3 is TGTGCCAGCTCACCGGTGGGACAGGGGACAGATACGCAGTATTTT. Amino acids: CASSPVGQGTDTQYF.

This chain uses TRBV4-3 with TRBJ1-5; perhaps TRBD1 as D (6 bases). The V end was cut by 2 bases, the J end by 7 bases, with 15 bases between. Germline V gives CDR1 LGHNA, CDR2 YSLEER. The CDR3 totals 15 residues. The CDR3 loop reads CASSQLVGGSQPQHF. DNA of the CDR3: TGCGCCAGCAGCCAATTAGTGGGGGGCAGCCAGCCCCAGCATTTT.

This rearrangement joins TRBV18 to TRBJ2-2; D is uncertain. In germline, CDR1 is KGHSH, CDR2 LQKENI. V dropped 0 bases and J dropped 1 base, with 9 bases sitting between them. This CDR3 spans 16 amino acids. The CDR3 protein is CASSPPGGLNTGELFF. As DNA, the CDR3 is TGTGCCAGCTCACCACCGGGCGGATTGAACACCGGGGAGCTGTTTTTT.

This chain links TRBV4-3 with TRBJ1-3, with TRBD1 as a possible D gene (5 bases). Germline values: CDR1 LGHNA, CDR2 YSLEER. This CDR3 spans 17 amino acids. V lost 1 base and J 0 bases, leaving 13 bases between the germline ends. The CDR3 is CASSQGGGTSSGNTIYF. CDR3 nucleotide sequence: TGCGCCAGCAGCCAAGGGGGAGGGACGAGCTCTGGAAACACCATATATTTT.

The CDR3 DNA follows: TGTGCCAGTAGAGGACAGGGGCGGAGGGGGAAGCAGTACTTC. Protein product: CASRGQGRRGKQYF. This sequence joins TRBV19 and TRBJ2-7; 9 bases fit TRBD1. The CDR3 runs 14 residues. Germline V lookup: CDR1 LNHDA, CDR2 SQIVND (reference sequence). The V segment lost 6 bases and the J segment 8 bases; nucleotides outside the gene matches: 11. The full variable domain, with the rest looked up from reference TRBV19 and TRBJ2-7, is DGGITQSPKYLFRKEGQNVTLSCEQNLNHDAMYWYRQDPGQGLRLIYYSQIVNDFQKGDIAEGYSVSREKKESFPLTVTSAQKNPTAFYLCASRGQGRRGKQYFGPGTRLTVT.

About this clone: One junction end disagrees with the germline gene, perhaps due to a read error. V is TRBV18 and J is TRBJ1-6, with D unclear. CDR1 and CDR2 (germline): KGHSH, LQKENI. This CDR3 is built from 15 residues. CDR3 sequence reads: CASSPPGGYSSPLHF. CDR3 DNA: TGTGCCAGCTCACCACCGGGAGGGTATAGTTCACCCCTCCACTTT.

J is TRBJ2-1 and V is TRBV15; 13 bases fit TRBD2. The CDR3 totals 15 residues. In germline, CDR1 is LNHNV, CDR2 YYDKDF (reference sequence). The J segment lost 12 bases and the V segment lost 4 bases, leaving 9 bases of the junction unmatched. DNA of the CDR3: TGTGCCACCAGCAACATACCGGGACTAGCGGGGCTGCAGTTCTTC. It yields the protein CATSNIPGLAGLQFF.

The chain combines TRBV7-2 with TRBJ2-3; 10 bases map to TRBD2. Germline CDR1 is SGHTA and CDR2 is FQGNSA. The J segment lost 4 bases and the V segment lost 1 base, leaving 2 bases of the junction unmatched. This CDR3 region has 15 residues. The CDR3 nucleotides read TGTGCCAGCAGCTTAGTAGCGGGAGGTGCAGATACGCAGTATTTT. Its translation: CASSLVAGGADTQYF. The whole variable domain, filled in from reference TRBV7-2 and TRBJ2-3, reads GAGVSQSPSNKVTEKGKDVELRCDPISGHTALYWYRQSLGQGLEFLIYFQGNSAPDKSGLPSDRFSAERTGGSVSTLTIQRTQQEDSAVYLCASSLVAGGADTQYFGPGTRLTVL.

The chain joins TRBV6-2 or TRBV6-3 to TRBJ2-2, with unresolved D. Per germline, CDR1 MNHEY and CDR2 SVGEGT. Trimming took off 5 bases at V and 5 bases at J, with 3 bases between the two ends. This CDR3 region has 11 residues. The CDR3 DNA sequence: TGTGCCAGCAGTCAAACCGGGGAGCTGTTTTTT. As protein: CASSQTGELFF.

V and J are TRBV5-1 and TRBJ2-6; D might be TRBD2 (5 bases). The V and J ends lost 2 bases and 0 bases respectively, with 6 bases between them. The CDR3 consists of 15 residues. In germline, CDR1 is SGHRS, CDR2 YFSETQ. As DNA, the CDR3 is TGCGCCAGCAGCTTCGAGGGCTCTGGGGCCAACGTCCTGACTTTC. It is translated as CASSFEGSGANVLTF.

The DNA for the CDR3 is TGTGCCAGTAGTCCCCGGGACAGAGGGATCTACGAGCAGTACTTC. Translated, it gives CASSPRDRGIYEQYF. This chain joins TRBV19 and TRBJ2-7, with TRBD1 identical over 7 bases. Germline V CDR1 and CDR2: LNHDA, SQIVND (reference sequence). J gave up 3 bases and V 5 bases, and 10 bases lay outside the gene matches. This CDR3 spans 15 amino acids.

The chain employs TRBV6-4 and TRBJ1-5; D gene unclear. Germline lookup yields CDR1 MRHNA and CDR2 SNTAGT. CDR3 length equals 11 residues. The ends were cut back, 4 bases at V and 4 bases at J, with 2 bases in the middle. The CDR3 DNA reads as TGTGCCAGCAGTGGAAATCAGCCCCAGCATTTT. It encodes CASSGNQPQHF.

J is TRBJ2-7 and V is TRBV11-2; tentatively, D is TRBD1 (5 bases). Germline-derived CDR1 and CDR2 are SGHAT and FQNNGV. The CDR3 spans 15 residues. Deletions cut 1 base from V and 2 bases from J, with 12 bases between. The CDR3 sequence is CASSLVGDRAYEQYF. CDR3 sequence (DNA): TGTGCCAGCAGCTTAGTTGGCGACAGAGCCTACGAGCAGTACTTC.